This TCR beta chain was found in a study of blood T cell repertoires in COVID-19. The ends were cut back, 0 bases at V and 4 bases at J, with 9 bases in the middle. Germline lookup yields CDR1 MNHNS and CDR2 SASEGT. CDR3 length: 14 residues. Here immunoSEQ multiplex PCR was the method, and the copy in TCRdb shows in-frame clones only, minus some. The data contain fewer than 400,000 clones, 85% of them singletons. Participants spanned ages about 18 to 90 years and resided in 20 to 30 US areas. The TCR was taken from a woman under 40 who had been exposed to COVID-19. The sequenced sample consisted of PBMCs or T cells enriched from blood (not recorded which). The rearrangement uses TRBV6-1 and TRBJ1-1; tentative D call: TRBD1 (5 bases). CDR3 in amino acids: CASSEARQFTEAFF. The CDR3 DNA reads TGTGCCAGCAGTGAAGCGCGACAGTTCACTGAAGCTTTCTTT.